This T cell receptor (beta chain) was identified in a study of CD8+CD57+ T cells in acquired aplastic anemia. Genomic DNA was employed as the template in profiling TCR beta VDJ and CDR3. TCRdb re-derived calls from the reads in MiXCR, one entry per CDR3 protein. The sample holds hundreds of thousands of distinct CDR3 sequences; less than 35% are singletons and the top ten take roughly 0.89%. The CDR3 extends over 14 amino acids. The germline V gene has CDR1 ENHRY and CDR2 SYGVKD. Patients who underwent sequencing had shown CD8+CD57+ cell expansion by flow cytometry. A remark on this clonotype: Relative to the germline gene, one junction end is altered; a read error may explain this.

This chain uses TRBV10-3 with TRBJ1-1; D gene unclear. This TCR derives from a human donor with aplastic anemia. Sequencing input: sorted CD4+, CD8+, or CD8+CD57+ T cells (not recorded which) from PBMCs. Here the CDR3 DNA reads TGTGCCAGCAGTGAGTTTTGGTCGAACACTGAAGCTTTCTTT. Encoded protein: CASSEFWSNTEAFF.